Listed below are T cell receptor beta chains from one sample, sequenced in a study of cytomegalovirus exposure and HLA in healthy donors. This table comes from immunoSEQ multiplex PCR, and its TCRdb copy is limited to in-frame clones, with some not included. The sample carries around 210,000 clones, about 85% recorded once. The sequenced sample was PBMCs. The receptors derive from a girl aged 2 to 9 in good health and CMV-seronegative. Each CDR3 is given without its conserved first and last residue. Fields, in order: CDR3 protein, J gene, V gene.

CDR3 protein: ASSPGLAGGVNTQY
J gene: TRBJ2-3
V gene: TRBV5-4

CDR3 protein: ASSVNLWGAGANVLT
J gene: TRBJ2-6
V gene: TRBV9

CDR3 protein: AISAAFGDHNEQF
J gene: TRBJ2-1
V gene: TRBV10-3

CDR3 protein: ASSPGTGNNQPQH
J gene: TRBJ1-5
V gene: TRBV27

CDR3 protein: ASSIRQGADYGYT
J gene: TRBJ1-2
V gene: TRBV19

CDR3 protein: ASSIAFTGDPYGYT
J gene: TRBJ1-2
V gene: TRBV19

CDR3 protein: ASSQDAVSGGAVGELF
J gene: TRBJ2-2
V gene: TRBV4-2

CDR3 protein: SSSLTGGEYEQY
J gene: TRBJ2-7
V gene: TRBV7-9

CDR3 protein: ASSLGQNTDTQY
J gene: TRBJ2-3
V gene: TRBV5-1

CDR3 protein: ASSDRIFEKLF
J gene: TRBJ1-4
V gene: TRBV25-1

CDR3 protein: ASSVGGAYNEQF
J gene: TRBJ2-1
V gene: TRBV6-4

CDR3 protein: ASSGGGPSSYNEQF
J gene: TRBJ2-1
V gene: TRBV10-1

CDR3 protein: ASSLALSVPSSTDTQY
J gene: TRBJ2-3
V gene: TRBV7-6

CDR3 protein: ASSQGLYNEQF
J gene: TRBJ2-1
V gene: TRBV14

CDR3 protein: ASRLTGVNTEAF
J gene: TRBJ1-1
V gene: TRBV6-6

CDR3 protein: ASRAGPDNEQF
J gene: TRBJ2-1
V gene: TRBV6-1

CDR3 protein: ASSGQGKGGRPTAEQY
J gene: TRBJ2-7
V gene: TRBV7-6

CDR3 protein: ASSLGREGTGEQF
J gene: TRBJ2-1
V gene: TRBV5-4

CDR3 protein: ASSQRVDDNEQF
J gene: TRBJ2-1
V gene: TRBV23-1

CDR3 protein: ASSVLPQAFEQY
J gene: TRBJ2-7
V gene: TRBV5-1

CDR3 protein: ASSYNGLAGGDEQF
J gene: TRBJ2-1
V gene: TRBV7-2

CDR3 protein: ASNELRYQPQH
J gene: TRBJ1-5
V gene: TRBV6-1

CDR3 protein: ASSARQVGPYEQY
J gene: TRBJ2-7
V gene: TRBV27

CDR3 protein: ASTRTGNSGANVLT
J gene: TRBJ2-6
V gene: TRBV19

CDR3 protein: SSSLETGGGNQPQH
J gene: TRBJ1-5
V gene: TRBV7-9

CDR3 protein: ASSLEGTDKQY
J gene: TRBJ2-3
V gene: TRBV5-4

CDR3 protein: ASSYYQGNYGYT
J gene: TRBJ1-2
V gene: TRBV6-5

CDR3 protein: ASSPLPLTSGEETQY
J gene: TRBJ2-5
V gene: TRBV4-1

CDR3 protein: ASGSHVGALNEKLF
J gene: TRBJ1-4
V gene: TRBV27

CDR3 protein: ASSSTGIADEQY
J gene: TRBJ2-7
V gene: TRBV11-3

CDR3 protein: ASSYSTVPQETQY
J gene: TRBJ2-5
V gene: TRBV6-5

CDR3 protein: ATSRDLRVYGYT
J gene: TRBJ1-2
V gene: TRBV15

CDR3 protein: ASIGPSGETQY
J gene: TRBJ2-5
V gene: TRBV10-2

CDR3 protein: ASKGGLGETQY
J gene: TRBJ2-5
V gene: TRBV19

CDR3 protein: ASSYRGTGGEGDYGYT
J gene: TRBJ1-2
V gene: TRBV6-7

CDR3 protein: ASSFSTSGDQKLTQY
J gene: TRBJ2-3
V gene: TRBV7-9

CDR3 protein: ASSDRGQGETQY
J gene: TRBJ2-5
V gene: TRBV6-1

CDR3 protein: ASSPSGAFFPDTEAF
J gene: TRBJ1-1
V gene: TRBV5-6

CDR3 protein: ASSLLNDNEQF
J gene: TRBJ2-1
V gene: TRBV5-5

CDR3 protein: ASSGQGRSSGNTIY
J gene: TRBJ1-3
V gene: TRBV2

CDR3 protein: ASRNTASSNQPQH
J gene: TRBJ1-5
V gene: TRBV6-1

CDR3 protein: ASSFFRRSSAGTGAGNTEAF
J gene: TRBJ1-1
V gene: TRBV27

CDR3 protein: ASSVRLAGGVEQF
J gene: TRBJ2-1
V gene: TRBV2

CDR3 protein: ATSRDWGTSSEQY
J gene: TRBJ2-7
V gene: TRBV15

CDR3 protein: ASSPAGRGTTEAF
J gene: TRBJ1-1
V gene: TRBV7-8

CDR3 protein: ASSLAGFSTDTQY
J gene: TRBJ2-3
V gene: TRBV5-6

CDR3 protein: AIRGQGSRQPQH
J gene: TRBJ1-5
V gene: TRBV10-3